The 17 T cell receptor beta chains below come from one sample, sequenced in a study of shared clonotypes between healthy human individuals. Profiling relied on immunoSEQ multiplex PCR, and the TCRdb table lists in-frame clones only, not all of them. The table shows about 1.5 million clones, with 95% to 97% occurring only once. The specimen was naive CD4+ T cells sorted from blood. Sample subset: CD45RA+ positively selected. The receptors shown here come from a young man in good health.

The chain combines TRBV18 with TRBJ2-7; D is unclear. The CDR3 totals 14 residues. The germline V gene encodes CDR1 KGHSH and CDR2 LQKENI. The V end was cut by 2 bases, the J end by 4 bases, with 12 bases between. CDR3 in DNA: TGTGCCAGCTCACCATTGTCCGACGTATACGAGCAGTACTTC. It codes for CASSPLSDVYEQYF.

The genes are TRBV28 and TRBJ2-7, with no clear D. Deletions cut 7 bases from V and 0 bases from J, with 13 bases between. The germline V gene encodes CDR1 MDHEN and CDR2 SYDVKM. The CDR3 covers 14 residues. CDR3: CASTRPHSSYEQYF. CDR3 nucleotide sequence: TGTGCCAGCACTCGCCCCCACTCCTCCTACGAGCAGTACTTC.

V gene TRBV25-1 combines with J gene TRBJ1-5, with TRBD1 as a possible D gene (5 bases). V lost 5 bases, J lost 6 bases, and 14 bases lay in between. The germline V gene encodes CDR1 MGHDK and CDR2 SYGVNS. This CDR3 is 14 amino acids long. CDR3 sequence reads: CASSSSAGGQPQHF. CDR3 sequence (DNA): TGTGCCAGCAGTTCCTCGGCCGGGGGTCAGCCCCAGCATTTT.

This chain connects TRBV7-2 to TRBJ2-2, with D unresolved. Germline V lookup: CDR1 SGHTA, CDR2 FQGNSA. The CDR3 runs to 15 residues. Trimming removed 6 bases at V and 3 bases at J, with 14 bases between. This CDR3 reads CASRSQLRDTGELFF. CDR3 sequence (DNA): TGTGCCAGCAGATCCCAACTCCGGGACACCGGGGAGCTGTTTTTT.

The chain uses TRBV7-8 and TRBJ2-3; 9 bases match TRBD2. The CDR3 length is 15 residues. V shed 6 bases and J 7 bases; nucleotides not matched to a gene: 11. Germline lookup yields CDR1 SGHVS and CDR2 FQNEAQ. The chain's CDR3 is CASSPAGGPTHTQYF. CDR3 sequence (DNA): TGTGCCAGCAGTCCGGCGGGAGGGCCAACCCATACGCAGTATTTT.

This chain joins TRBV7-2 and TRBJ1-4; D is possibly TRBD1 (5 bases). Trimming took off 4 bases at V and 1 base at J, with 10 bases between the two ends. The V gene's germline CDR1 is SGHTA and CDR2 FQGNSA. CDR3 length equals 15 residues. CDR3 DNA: TGTGCCAGCAGCTCTACCCAGGGAACTAATGAAAAACTGTTTTTT. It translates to CASSSTQGTNEKLFF.

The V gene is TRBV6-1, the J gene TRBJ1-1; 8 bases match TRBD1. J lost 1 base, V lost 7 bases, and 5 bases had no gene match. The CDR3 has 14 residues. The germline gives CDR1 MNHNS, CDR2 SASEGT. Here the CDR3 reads CASTATGENTEAFF. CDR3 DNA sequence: TGTGCCAGCACCGCGACAGGGGAGAACACTGAAGCTTTCTTT.

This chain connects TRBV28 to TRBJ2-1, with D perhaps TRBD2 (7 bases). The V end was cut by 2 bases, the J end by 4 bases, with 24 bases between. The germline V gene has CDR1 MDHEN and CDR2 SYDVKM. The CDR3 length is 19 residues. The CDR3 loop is CASSLGLGRGRPLYNEQFF. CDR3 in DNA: TGTGCCAGCAGTTTAGGGCTGGGGAGGGGGAGACCACTTTACAATGAGCAGTTCTTC.

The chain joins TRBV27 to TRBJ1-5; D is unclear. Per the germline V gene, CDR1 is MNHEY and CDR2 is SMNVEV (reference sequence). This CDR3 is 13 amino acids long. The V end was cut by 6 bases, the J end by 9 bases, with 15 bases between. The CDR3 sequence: CASSPDIPAPQHF. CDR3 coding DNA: TGTGCCAGCAGCCCTGACATTCCGGCGCCCCAGCATTTT.

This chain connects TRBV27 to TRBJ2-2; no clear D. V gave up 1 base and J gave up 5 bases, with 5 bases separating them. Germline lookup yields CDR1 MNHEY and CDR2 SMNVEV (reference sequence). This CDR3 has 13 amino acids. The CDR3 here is CASSLYPTGELFF. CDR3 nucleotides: TGTGCCAGCAGTTTATATCCAACCGGGGAGCTGTTTTTT.

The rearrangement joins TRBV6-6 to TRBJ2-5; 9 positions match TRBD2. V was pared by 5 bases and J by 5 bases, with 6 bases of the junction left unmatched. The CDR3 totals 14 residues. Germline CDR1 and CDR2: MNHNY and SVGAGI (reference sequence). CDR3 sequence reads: CASSIAGEVETQYF. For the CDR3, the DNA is TGTGCCAGCAGTATAGCGGGAGAAGTCGAGACCCAGTACTTC.

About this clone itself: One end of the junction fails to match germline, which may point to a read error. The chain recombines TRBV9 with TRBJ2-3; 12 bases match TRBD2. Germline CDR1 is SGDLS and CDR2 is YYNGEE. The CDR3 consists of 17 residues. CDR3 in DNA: TGTGCCAGCAGCGTAAGACTAGCGGGAGCGGGCACGGATACGCAGTATTTT. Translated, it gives CASSVRLAGAGTDTQYF.

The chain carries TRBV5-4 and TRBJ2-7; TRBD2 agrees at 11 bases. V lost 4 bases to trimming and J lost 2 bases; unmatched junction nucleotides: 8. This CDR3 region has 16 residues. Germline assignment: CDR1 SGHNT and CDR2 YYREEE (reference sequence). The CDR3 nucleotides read TGTGCCAGCAGCCCACGGACTAGCGGGTTCGCCTACGAGCAGTACTTC. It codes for CASSPRTSGFAYEQYF.

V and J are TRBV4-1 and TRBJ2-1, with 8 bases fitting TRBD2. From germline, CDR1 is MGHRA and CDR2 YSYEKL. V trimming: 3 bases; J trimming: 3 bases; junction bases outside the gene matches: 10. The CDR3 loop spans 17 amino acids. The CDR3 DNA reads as TGCGCCAGCAGCCAGAGGCTTCGGGGGGGAAACTACAATGAGCAGTTCTTC. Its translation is CASSQRLRGGNYNEQFF.

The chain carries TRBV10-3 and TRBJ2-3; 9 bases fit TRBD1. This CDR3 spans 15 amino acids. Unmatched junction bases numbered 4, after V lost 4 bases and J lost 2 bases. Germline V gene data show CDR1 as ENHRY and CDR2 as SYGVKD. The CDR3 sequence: CAISVDRGVTDTQYF. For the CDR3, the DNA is TGTGCCATCAGTGTAGACAGGGGGGTCACAGATACGCAGTATTTT.

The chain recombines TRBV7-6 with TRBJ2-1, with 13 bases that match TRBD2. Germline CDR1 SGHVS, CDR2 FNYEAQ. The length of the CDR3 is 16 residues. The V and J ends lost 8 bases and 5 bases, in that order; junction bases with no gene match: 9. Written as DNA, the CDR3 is TGTGCCAGCCGCCGGGGACTAGCGGGGCTACACAATGAGCAGTTCTTC. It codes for CASRRGLAGLHNEQFF.

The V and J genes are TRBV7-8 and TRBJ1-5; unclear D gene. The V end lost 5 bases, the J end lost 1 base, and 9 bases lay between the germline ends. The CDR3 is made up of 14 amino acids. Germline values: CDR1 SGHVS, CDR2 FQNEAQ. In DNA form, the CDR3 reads TGTGCCAGCAGCAAACGACAAAGCAATCAGCCCCAGCATTTT. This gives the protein CASSKRQSNQPQHF.